The clone carrying this T cell receptor (beta chain) was seen only a few times. This sample was included in a study of blood T cell repertoires in COVID-19. Study as a whole: The United States, Italy and Spain were the sources of the acute and convalescent COVID-19 samples. In each case, the material was cDNA or gDNA derived from T cells, B-cell-depleted T cells, or PBMCs.

V lost 9 bases and J 6 bases, leaving 21 bases between the germline ends. Looked up from germline, CDR1 is LNHDA and CDR2 is SQIVND (reference sequence). The CDR3 totals 14 residues. As processed by the authors: How many nucleated cells were present was estimated from reference gene primer amplification. Only in-frame clones appear in the TCRdb table, and some are missing; sequencing was by immunoSEQ multiplex PCR. V, J and clone size are taken as reported in that table, and D and trimming were inferred from the DNA itself. The data hold tens of thousands of clones, with 70% to 85% observed a single time.

The chain recombines TRBV19 with TRBJ2-7; possibly TRBD2 for D (7 bases). The material sequenced was peripheral blood. The clonotype was recovered from a man in his sixties with acute or convalescent COVID-19. CDR3 protein: CASSDGGRSGEQYF. The DNA of the CDR3 is TGTGCCAGCTCTGACGGGGGGCGGTCCGGCGAGCAGTACTTC. Variable domain in full (rest from reference TRBV19 and TRBJ2-7): DGGITQSPKYLFRKEGQNVTLSCEQNLNHDAMYWYRQDPGQGLRLIYYSQIVNDFQKGDIAEGYSVSREKKESFPLTVTSAQKNPTAFYLCASSDGGRSGEQYFGPGTRLTVT.